One and the same sample provided the 14 T cell receptor beta chains below, sequenced in a study of immune evolution from preneoplasia to lung adenocarcinoma. The assay was immunoSEQ multiplex PCR, and TCRdb's table has in-frame clones only and misses some. This table has some 4,000 clones, around 88% appearing once. Material: FFPE lung adenocarcinoma in situ tissue. These TCRs come from a person between 55 and 80 years old with lung adenocarcinoma.

This chain's CDR3 is CASSGRQGHLSYEQYF. The CDR3 nucleotides are TGTGCCAGCAGTGGACGACAGGGGCATCTCTCCTACGAGCAGTACTTC. This chain connects TRBV27 to TRBJ2-7; 8 bases fit TRBD1. CDR3 length equals 16 residues. Germline values: CDR1 MNHEY, CDR2 SMNVEV (reference sequence). The V segment lost 5 bases and the J segment 0 bases; nucleotides outside the gene matches: 9.

The chain couples TRBV10-3 to TRBJ2-1; 14 nucleotides line up with TRBD2. From germline, CDR1 is ENHRY and CDR2 SYGVKD. The V and J ends lost 7 bases and 7 bases, in that order; junction bases with no gene match: 3. This CDR3 has 14 amino acids. The DNA of the CDR3 is TGTGCCATCAAGGGGACTAGCGGGAGAAATGAGCAGTTCTTC. As protein: CAIKGTSGRNEQFF.

V usage is TRBV4-1 and J usage is TRBJ2-7; 13 bases fit TRBD2. The CDR3 covers 15 residues. Germline loops: CDR1 MGHRA, CDR2 YSYEKL. The V and J ends lost 1 base and 7 bases, in that order; junction bases with no gene match: 4. CDR3 in DNA: TGCGCCAGCAGCCAAGGGACTAGCGGGGGTTGGGAGCAGTACTTC. Protein product: CASSQGTSGGWEQYF.

This clone showed up just once. The genes are TRBV30 and TRBJ1-5, with TRBD1 matching over 7 bases. Germline-derived CDR1 and CDR2 are GTSNPN and SVGIG (reference sequence). V shed 3 bases, J shed 6 bases, and the junction held 11 bases outside the gene matches. The CDR3 has 15 residues. The CDR3 DNA reads TGTGCCTGGAGAGGTCAGGGGGGAGATGGTCAGCCCCAGCATTTT. Translation gives CAWRGQGGDGQPQHF.

The chain employs TRBV5-8 and TRBJ1-4; D not certain. The CDR3 loop spans 13 amino acids. V gave up 2 bases and J gave up 3 bases, with 5 bases separating them. Germline V gives CDR1 SGHTS, CDR2 YDEGEE. Written as DNA, the CDR3 is TGTGCCAGCAGCTTCCAGCCTAATGAAAAACTGTTTTTT. Its translation is CASSFQPNEKLFF.

The chain has TRBV9 and TRBJ2-1, with 9 nucleotides matching TRBD2. V lost 3 bases to trimming and J lost 7 bases; unmatched junction nucleotides: 8. From germline, CDR1 is SGDLS and CDR2 YYNGEE. The CDR3 has 15 residues. The CDR3 region has the DNA TGTGCCAGCAGCGCCAGCCTGGGACTAGCTAATGAGCAGTTCTTC. The encoded protein is CASSASLGLANEQFF. Combining the CDR3 with reference TRBV9 and TRBJ2-1 gives the whole variable domain DSGVTQTPKHLITATGQRVTLRCSPRSGDLSVYWYQQSLDQGLQFLIQYYNGEERAKGNILERFSAQQFPDLHSELNLSSLELGDSALYFCASSASLGLANEQFFGPGTRLTVL.

V is TRBV4-2 and J is TRBJ2-7, with 8 bases fitting TRBD2. Germline trimming cut 5 bases from V and 6 bases from J; bases unmatched to any gene: 3. Germline CDR1 LGHNA, CDR2 YNFKEQ. The CDR3 totals 12 residues. CDR3 amino acids: CASSFGGGEQYF. In nucleotides, the CDR3 is TGTGCCAGCAGCTTCGGGGGGGGCGAGCAGTACTTC.

This clone was observed a single time. The rearrangement links TRBV7-9 to TRBJ1-2; D call uncertain. Trimming removed 3 bases from V and 4 bases from J, with 6 bases in between. The CDR3 has 12 residues. Germline loops: CDR1 SEHNR, CDR2 FQNEAQ (reference sequence). CDR3 sequence: CASSLNGYGYTF. DNA for the CDR3: TGTGCCAGCAGCTTGAATGGCTATGGCTACACCTTC.

The chain has TRBV28 and TRBJ1-2, with D possibly being TRBD1 (5 bases). The V gene's germline CDR1 is MDHEN and CDR2 SYDVKM. The CDR3 contains 12 residues. V was cut by 10 bases and J by 4 bases, with 13 bases left in between. As DNA, the CDR3 is TGTGCCACCAGGGCGGGCGTCTATGGCTACACCTTC. The encoded protein is CATRAGVYGYTF.

This clone has only a few counts. The V gene is TRBV27, the J gene TRBJ2-3; TRBD1 matches 7 bases. Germline trimming cut 5 bases from V and 2 bases from J; bases unmatched to any gene: 4. Germline loops: CDR1 MNHEY, CDR2 SMNVEV (reference sequence). This CDR3 contains 14 residues. This chain's CDR3 is CASSPGQNTDTQYF. CDR3 in DNA: TGTGCCAGCAGTCCGGGACAGAACACAGATACGCAGTATTTT.

The genes are TRBV19 and TRBJ1-5; D gene unclear. Per the germline V gene, CDR1 is LNHDA and CDR2 is SQIVND (reference sequence). Trimming stripped 8 bases from V and 7 bases from J, with 15 bases between. The CDR3 sequence is 13 residues long. CDR3 nucleotide sequence: TGTGCCAGTTCTAGCTGGGGTAGACAGCCCCAGCATTTT. Protein: CASSSWGRQPQHF.

The chain couples TRBV11-2 to TRBJ1-1, with unresolved D. CDR1 SGHAT and CDR2 FQNNGV come from the germline V gene. The CDR3 is 13 amino acids. Between the trimmed V and J ends, which lost 1 base and 1 base, there was a span of 4 bases. The CDR3 nucleotides read TGTGCCAGCAGCTTAGCCCCGAACACTGAAGCTTTCTTT. Its translation is CASSLAPNTEAFF. Drawing the rest from reference TRBV11-2 and TRBJ1-1, the complete variable domain is EAGVAQSPRYKIIEKRQSVAFWCNPISGHATLYWYQQILGQGPKLLIQFQNNGVVDDSQLPKDRFSAERLKGVDSTLKIQPAKLEDSAVYLCASSLAPNTEAFFGQGTRLTVV.

This chain joins TRBV14 and TRBJ1-1, with D unclear. From germline, CDR1 is SGHDN and CDR2 FVKESK. CDR3 size: 13 residues. The germline V and J ends were trimmed by 3 bases and 0 bases, with 5 bases remaining between them. The CDR3 here is CASSHRVNTEAFF. The CDR3 DNA reads as TGTGCCAGCAGCCACCGGGTGAACACTGAAGCTTTCTTT.

The J gene is TRBJ1-6, the V gene TRBV30; the D gene is possibly TRBD1 (6 bases). The V end was cut by 5 bases, the J end by 5 bases, with 13 bases between. Germline CDR1 GTSNPN, CDR2 SVGIG (reference sequence). The CDR3 consists of 14 residues. CDR3 nucleotide sequence: TGTGCCTGGGGATTGGGACAAGATAATTCACCCCTCCACTTT. Protein: CAWGLGQDNSPLHF.